This TCR beta chain emerged from a study of persistence of HIV-infected CD4 T cells. This was the immunoSEQ version 4 assay in survey mode. Genomic DNA was diluted to 7.5 to 10 ng/uL, up to roughly 1 ug per sample. Produced via immunoSEQ multiplex PCR; TCRdb's table is partial and in-frame only. The sample has approximately 30,000 clones, roughly 78% seen once. The V and J ends lost 1 base and 1 base respectively, with 13 bases between them. The CDR3 spans 16 residues. Germline assignment: CDR1 MNHNS and CDR2 SASEGT. Stimulation used around 10 ug/mL lysate from CMV-infected fibroblasts. Sorted nonresponding memory CD4+ T cells were CD40L-negative, CD69-negative, CD45RO-high. Anti-CD28/CD49d costimulation, CD40-blocking antibody and enfuvirtide were given to CD8-depleted PBMCs for roughly 20 hours. As for this clone: The antigen is undetermined.

The chain uses TRBV6-1 and TRBJ1-1; D is unclear. The sequence derives from an adult man with HIV who was CMV-seropositive. Sequences were derived from CD4+ T cells sorted from PBMCs after roughly 17-hour stimulation, sampled from a patient who received antiretroviral therapy. CDR3 sequence reads: CASSEVLGTWNTEAFF. CDR3 sequence (DNA): TGTGCCAGCAGTGAAGTTTTAGGAACATGGAACACTGAAGCTTTCTTT.